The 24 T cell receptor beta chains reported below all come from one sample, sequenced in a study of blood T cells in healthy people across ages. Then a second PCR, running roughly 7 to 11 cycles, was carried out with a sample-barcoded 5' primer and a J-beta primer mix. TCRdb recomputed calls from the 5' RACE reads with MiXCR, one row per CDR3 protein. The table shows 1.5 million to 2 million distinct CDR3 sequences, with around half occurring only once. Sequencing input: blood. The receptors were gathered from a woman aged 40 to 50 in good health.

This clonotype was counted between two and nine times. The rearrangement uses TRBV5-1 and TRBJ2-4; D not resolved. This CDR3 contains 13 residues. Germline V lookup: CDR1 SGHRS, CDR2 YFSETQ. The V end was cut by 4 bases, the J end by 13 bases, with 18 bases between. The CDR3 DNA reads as TGCGCCAGCAGCGCCCCCGGACGGACGACGCAGTACTTC. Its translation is CASSAPGRTTQYF.

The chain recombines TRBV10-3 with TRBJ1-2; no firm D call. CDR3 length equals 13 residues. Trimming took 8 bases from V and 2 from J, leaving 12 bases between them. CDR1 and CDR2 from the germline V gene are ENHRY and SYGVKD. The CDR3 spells CAIPRTTNYGYTF. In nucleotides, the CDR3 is TGTGCCATCCCCCGCACGACCAACTATGGCTACACCTTC.

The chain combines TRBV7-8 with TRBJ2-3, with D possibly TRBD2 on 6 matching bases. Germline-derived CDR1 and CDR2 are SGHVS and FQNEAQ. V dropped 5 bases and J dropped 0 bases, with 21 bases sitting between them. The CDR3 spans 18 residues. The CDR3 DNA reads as TGTGCCAGCAGCATGGGACTCGCGACGCTTCCTAGCACAGATACGCAGTATTTT. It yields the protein CASSMGLATLPSTDTQYF.

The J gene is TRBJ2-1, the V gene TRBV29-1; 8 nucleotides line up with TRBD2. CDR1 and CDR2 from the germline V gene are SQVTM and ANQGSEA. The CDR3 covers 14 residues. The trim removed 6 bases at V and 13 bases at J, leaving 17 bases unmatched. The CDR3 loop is CSVARLAYQETQFF. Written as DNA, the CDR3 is TGCAGCGTAGCAAGACTAGCGTACCAAGAGACCCAGTTCTTC.

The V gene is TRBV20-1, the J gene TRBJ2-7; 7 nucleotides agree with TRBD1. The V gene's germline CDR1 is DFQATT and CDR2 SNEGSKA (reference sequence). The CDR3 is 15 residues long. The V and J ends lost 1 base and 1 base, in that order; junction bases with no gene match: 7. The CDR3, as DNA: TGCAGTGCTAGAGTTCACAGGGGCATTTCCTACGAGCAGTACTTC. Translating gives CSARVHRGISYEQYF.

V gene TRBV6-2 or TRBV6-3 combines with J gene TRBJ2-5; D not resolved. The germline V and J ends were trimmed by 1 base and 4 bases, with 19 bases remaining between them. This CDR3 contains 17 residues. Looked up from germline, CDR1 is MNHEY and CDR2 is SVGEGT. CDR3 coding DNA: TGTGCCAGCAGTTACTACGACCCTGCGCCAACAAGAGAGACCCAGTACTTC. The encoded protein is CASSYYDPAPTRETQYF.

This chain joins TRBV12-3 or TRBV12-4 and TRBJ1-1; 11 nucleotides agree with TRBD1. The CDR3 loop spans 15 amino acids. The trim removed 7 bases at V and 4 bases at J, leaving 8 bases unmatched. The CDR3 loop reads CASTRSGTGGTEAFF. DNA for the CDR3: TGTGCCAGCACCCGATCTGGGACAGGGGGCACTGAAGCTTTCTTT.

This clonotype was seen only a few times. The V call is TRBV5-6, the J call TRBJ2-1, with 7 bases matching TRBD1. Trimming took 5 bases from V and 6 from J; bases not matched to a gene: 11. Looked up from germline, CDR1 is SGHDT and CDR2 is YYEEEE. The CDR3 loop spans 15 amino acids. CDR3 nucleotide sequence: TGTGCCAGCAGTTATGGGGTAGGGGGCTTCAATGAGCAGTTCTTC. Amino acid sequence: CASSYGVGGFNEQFF.

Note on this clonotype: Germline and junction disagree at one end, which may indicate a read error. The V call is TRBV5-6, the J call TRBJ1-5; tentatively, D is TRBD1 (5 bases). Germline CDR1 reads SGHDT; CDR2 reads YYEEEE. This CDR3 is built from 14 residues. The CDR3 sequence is CASSPGRGNQPRHF. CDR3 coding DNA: TGTGCCAGCAGCCCCGGTAGGGGCAATCAGCCCCGGCATTTT. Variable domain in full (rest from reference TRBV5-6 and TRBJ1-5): DAGVTQSPTHLIKTRGQQVTLRCSPKSGHDTVSWYQQALGQGPQFIFQYYEEEERQRGNFPDRFSGHQFPNYSSELNVNALLLGDSALYLCASSPGRGNQPRHFGDGTRLSIL.

CDR3 protein: CASSADSGEETQYF. The CDR3 DNA reads as TGTGCCAGCAGCGCCGATAGCGGAGAAGAGACCCAGTACTTC. The chain recombines TRBV9 with TRBJ2-5, with D perhaps matching TRBD2 (6 bases). The CDR3 runs to 14 residues. Germline V gene sequence: CDR1 SGDLS, CDR2 YYNGEE. Between the trimmed V and J ends, which lost 3 bases and 3 bases, there was a span of 12 bases.

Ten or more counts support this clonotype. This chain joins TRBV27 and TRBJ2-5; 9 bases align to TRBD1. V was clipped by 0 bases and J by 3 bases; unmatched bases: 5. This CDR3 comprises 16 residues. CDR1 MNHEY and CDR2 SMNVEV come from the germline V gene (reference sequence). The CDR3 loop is CASSLSVRQGEETQYF. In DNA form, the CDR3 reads TGTGCCAGCAGTTTATCCGTGCGACAGGGGGAAGAGACCCAGTACTTC.

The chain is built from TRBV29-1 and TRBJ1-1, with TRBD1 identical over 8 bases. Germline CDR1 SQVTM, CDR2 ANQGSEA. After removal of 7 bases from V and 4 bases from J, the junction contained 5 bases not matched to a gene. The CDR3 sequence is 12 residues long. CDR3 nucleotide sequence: TGCAGCGCCAGGACAGGGATCACTGAAGCTTTCTTT. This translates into CSARTGITEAFF.

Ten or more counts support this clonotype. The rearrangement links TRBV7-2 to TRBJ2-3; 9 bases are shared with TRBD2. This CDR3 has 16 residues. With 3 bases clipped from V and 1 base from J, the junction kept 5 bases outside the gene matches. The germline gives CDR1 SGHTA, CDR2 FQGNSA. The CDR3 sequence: CASSLGRGGRTDTQYF. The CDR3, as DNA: TGTGCCAGCAGCTTGGGGCGGGGGGGCCGCACAGATACGCAGTATTTT.

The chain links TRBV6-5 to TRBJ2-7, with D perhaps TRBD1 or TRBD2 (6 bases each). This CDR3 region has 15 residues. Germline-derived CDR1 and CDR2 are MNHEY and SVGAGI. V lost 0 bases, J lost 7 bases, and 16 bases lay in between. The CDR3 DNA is TGTGCCAGCAGTTACTCAGGGGGGACCTACAATGAGCAGTACTTC. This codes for CASSYSGGTYNEQYF.

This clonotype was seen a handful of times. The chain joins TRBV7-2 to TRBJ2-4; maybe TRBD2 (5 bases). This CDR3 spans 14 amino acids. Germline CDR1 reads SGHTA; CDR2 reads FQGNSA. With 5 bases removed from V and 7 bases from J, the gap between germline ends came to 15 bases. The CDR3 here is CASSPGRAVNIQYF. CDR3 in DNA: TGTGCCAGCAGCCCTGGCCGAGCGGTCAACATTCAGTACTTC. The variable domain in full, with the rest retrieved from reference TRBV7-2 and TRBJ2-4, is GAGVSQSPSNKVTEKGKDVELRCDPISGHTALYWYRQSLGQGLEFLIYFQGNSAPDKSGLPSDRFSAERTGGSVSTLTIQRTQQEDSAVYLCASSPGRAVNIQYFGAGTRLSVL.

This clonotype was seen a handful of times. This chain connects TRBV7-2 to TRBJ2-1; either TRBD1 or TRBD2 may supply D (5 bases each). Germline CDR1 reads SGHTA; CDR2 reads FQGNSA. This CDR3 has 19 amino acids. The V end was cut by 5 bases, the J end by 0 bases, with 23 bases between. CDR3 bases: TGTGCCAGCAGCCCAGACCCGGGACGCCATCCAAACTCCTACAATGAGCAGTTCTTC. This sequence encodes CASSPDPGRHPNSYNEQFF.

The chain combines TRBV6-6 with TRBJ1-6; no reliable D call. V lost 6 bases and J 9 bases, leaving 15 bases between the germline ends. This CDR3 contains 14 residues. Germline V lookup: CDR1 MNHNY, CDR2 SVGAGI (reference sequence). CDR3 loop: CASRRSERVSPLHF. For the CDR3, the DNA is TGTGCCAGCAGGAGGAGCGAGCGGGTTTCACCCCTCCACTTT.

CDR3 DNA: TGCAGTGCTAGAGACCCAACAAAAGGCAGCTCCTACAATGAGCAGTTCTTC. This gives the protein CSARDPTKGSSYNEQFF. The chain uses TRBV20-1 and TRBJ2-1; D unclear. V lost 0 bases to trimming and J lost 0 bases, with 15 bases between them. This CDR3 contains 17 residues. CDR1 and CDR2 from the germline V gene are DFQATT and SNEGSKA (reference sequence).

In DNA, the CDR3 is TGTGCCAGCAGCTCCGACAGCTGGTATGGCTACACCTTC. It yields the protein CASSSDSWYGYTF. The chain uses TRBV7-9 and TRBJ1-2; D may be TRBD1 (5 bases). This CDR3 comprises 13 residues. The germline V gene encodes CDR1 SEHNR and CDR2 FQNEAQ (reference sequence). Between the trimmed V and J ends, which lost 4 bases and 5 bases, there was a span of 11 bases. Complete variable domain (other parts from reference TRBV7-9 and TRBJ1-2): DTGVSQNPRHKITKRGQNVTFRCDPISEHNRLYWYRQTLGQGPEFLTYFQNEAQLEKSRLLSDRFSAERPKGSFSTLEIQRTEQGDSAMYLCASSSDSWYGYTFGSGTRLTVV.

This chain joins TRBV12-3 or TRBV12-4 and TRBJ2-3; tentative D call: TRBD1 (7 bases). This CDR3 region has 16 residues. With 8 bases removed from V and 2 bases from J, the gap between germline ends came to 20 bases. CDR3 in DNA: TGTGCCAGCCGGGGGCTGGTACAGGGGTCCACAGATACGCAGTATTTT. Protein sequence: CASRGLVQGSTDTQYF.

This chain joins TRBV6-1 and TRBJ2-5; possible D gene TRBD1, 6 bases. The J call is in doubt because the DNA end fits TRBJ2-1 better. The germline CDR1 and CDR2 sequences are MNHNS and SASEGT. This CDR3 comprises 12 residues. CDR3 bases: TGTGCCAGCAGTACAGGGCTAGAGACCCAGTTCTTC. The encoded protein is CASSTGLETQFF.

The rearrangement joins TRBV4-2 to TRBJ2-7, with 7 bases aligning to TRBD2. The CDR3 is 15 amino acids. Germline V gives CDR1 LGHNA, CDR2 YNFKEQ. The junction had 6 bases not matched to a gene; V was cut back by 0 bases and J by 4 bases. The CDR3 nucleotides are TGTGCCAGCAGCCAAGAGGGGCCTAGCGGATACGAGCAGTACTTC. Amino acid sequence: CASSQEGPSGYEQYF.

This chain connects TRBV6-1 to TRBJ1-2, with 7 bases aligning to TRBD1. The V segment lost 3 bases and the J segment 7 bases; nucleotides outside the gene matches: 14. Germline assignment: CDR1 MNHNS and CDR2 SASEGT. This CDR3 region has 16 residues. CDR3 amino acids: CASSDPDRPLRSGYTF. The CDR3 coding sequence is TGTGCCAGCAGTGATCCGGACAGGCCTCTTAGGAGTGGCTACACCTTC.

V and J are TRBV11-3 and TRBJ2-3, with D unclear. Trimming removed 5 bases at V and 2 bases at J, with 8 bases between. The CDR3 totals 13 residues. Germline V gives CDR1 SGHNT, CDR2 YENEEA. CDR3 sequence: CASSTRFTDTQYF. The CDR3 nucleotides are TGTGCCAGCAGCACGCGATTCACAGATACGCAGTATTTT. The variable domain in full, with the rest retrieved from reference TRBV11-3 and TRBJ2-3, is EAGVVQSPRYKIIEKKQPVAFWCNPISGHNTLYWYLQNLGQGPELLIRYENEEAVDDSQLPKDRFSAERLKGVDSTLKIQPAELGDSAVYLCASSTRFTDTQYFGPGTRLTVL.